The clone carrying this TCR beta chain was picked up one time. Its antigen is as yet unknown. After removal of 3 bases from V and 2 bases from J, the junction contained 4 bases not matched to a gene. The CDR3 is 14 residues long. Looked up from germline, CDR1 is LGHNA and CDR2 is YSLEER. The sample belongs to a study of cytomegalovirus exposure and HLA in healthy donors. Across the study: Later analysis reported that the approximately 120 validation repertoires shared the platform of the approximately 690 first-cohort repertoires. Points from the study as a whole: Later, an analysis found that TCR clusters from the first cohort tended to co-occur in the 120 validation repertoires. CMV antigen specificity of three CMV-associated chains was confirmed in vitro.

The donors were part of the validation cohort of roughly 130 subjects. That cohort was separate from the first cohort, which comprised about 730 subjects. The table came from immunoSEQ multiplex PCR; TCRdb's copy has only in-frame clones and leaves some out. The repertoire includes about 86,000 clones, about 92% of them detected once, and roughly 0.62% sits in the top ten. The rearrangement links TRBV4-3 to TRBJ2-7, with 7 bases matching TRBD2. The receptor's source is a man younger than 35 in good health and CMV-seronegative. The source material was PBMCs. The chain's CDR3 is CASSHLGGTYEQYF. The DNA for the CDR3 is TGCGCCAGCAGCCATCTGGGAGGGACCTACGAGCAGTACTTC.